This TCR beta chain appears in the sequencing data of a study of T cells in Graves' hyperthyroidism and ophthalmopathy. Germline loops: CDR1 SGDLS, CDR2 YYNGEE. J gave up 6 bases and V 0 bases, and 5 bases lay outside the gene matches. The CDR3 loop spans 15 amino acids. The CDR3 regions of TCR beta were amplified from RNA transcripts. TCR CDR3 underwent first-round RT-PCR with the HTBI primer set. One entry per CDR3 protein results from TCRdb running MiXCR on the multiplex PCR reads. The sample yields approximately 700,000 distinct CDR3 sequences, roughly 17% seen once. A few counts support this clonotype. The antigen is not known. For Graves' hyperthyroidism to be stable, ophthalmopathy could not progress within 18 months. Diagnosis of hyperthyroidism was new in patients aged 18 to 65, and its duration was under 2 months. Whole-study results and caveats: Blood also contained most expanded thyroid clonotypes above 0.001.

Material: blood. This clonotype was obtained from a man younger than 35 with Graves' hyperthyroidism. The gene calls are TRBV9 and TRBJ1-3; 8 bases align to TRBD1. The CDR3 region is CASSVAPGGENTIYF. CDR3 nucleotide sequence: TGTGCCAGCAGCGTAGCCCCAGGGGGCGAAAACACCATATATTTT.